This T cell receptor beta chain was recorded in a study of blood T cell repertoires in COVID-19. Clones were read by immunoSEQ multiplex PCR, and TCRdb kept only the in-frame ones, dropping some. The sample shows 100,000 or so clones, about 88% of them seen only once. This clone turned up a few times. CDR1 is KGHSH, CDR2 LQKENI, per germline. The length of the CDR3 is 15 residues. The V gene lost 6 bases and the J gene lost 9 bases, with 21 bases spanning the gap. This chain connects TRBV18 to TRBJ1-5; TRBD1 is a possible D gene (5 bases). The sequence derives from a man aged 25 to 45 in a cohort sampled during active COVID-19. The sample comprised peripheral blood. The DNA of the CDR3 is TGTGCCAGCTCTGATCAGTCCCCACAGGCCCGGCCCCAGCATTTT. Residues: CASSDQSPQARPQHF.